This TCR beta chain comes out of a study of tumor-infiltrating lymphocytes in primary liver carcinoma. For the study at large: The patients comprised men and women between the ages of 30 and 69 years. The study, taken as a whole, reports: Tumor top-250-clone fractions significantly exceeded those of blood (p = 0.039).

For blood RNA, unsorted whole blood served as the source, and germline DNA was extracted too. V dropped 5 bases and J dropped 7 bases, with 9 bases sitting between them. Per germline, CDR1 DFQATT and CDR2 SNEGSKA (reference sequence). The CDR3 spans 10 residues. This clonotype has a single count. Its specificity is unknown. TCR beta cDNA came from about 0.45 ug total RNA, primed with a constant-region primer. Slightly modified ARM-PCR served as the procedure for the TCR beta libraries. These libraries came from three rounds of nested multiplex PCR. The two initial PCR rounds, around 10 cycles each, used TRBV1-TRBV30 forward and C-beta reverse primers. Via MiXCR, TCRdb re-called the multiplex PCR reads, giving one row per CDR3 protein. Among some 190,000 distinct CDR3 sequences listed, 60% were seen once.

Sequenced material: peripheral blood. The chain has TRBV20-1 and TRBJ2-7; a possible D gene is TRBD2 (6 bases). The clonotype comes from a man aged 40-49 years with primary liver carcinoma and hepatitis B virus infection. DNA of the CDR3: TGCAGTGCTCTCGGGGGTGAGCAGTACTTC. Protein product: CSALGGEQYF.